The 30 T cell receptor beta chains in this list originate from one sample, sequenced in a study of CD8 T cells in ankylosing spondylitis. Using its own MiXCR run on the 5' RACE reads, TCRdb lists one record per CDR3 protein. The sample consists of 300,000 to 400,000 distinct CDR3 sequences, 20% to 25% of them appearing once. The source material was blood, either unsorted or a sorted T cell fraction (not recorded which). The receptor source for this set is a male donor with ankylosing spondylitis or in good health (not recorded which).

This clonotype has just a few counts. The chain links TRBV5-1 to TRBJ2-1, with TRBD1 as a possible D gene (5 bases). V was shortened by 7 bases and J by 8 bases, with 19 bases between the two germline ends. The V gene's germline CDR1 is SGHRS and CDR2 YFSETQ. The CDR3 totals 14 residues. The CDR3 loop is CASSGPSRLDEQFF. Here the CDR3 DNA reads TGCGCCAGCTCAGGGCCGTCGCGTTTGGATGAGCAGTTCTTC.

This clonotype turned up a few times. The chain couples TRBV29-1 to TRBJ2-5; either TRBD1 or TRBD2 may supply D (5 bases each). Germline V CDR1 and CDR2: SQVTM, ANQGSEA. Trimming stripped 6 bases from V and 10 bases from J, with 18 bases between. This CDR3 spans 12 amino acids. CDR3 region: CSVREGSDHQYF. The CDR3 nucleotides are TGCAGCGTCCGCGAGGGGAGTGATCACCAGTACTTC. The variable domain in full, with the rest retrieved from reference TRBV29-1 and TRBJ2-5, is SAVISQKPSRDICQRGTSLTIQCQVDSQVTMMFWYRQQPGQSLTLIATANQGSEATYESGFVIDKFPISRPNLTFSTLTVSNMSPEDSSIYLCSVREGSDHQYFGPGTRLLVL.

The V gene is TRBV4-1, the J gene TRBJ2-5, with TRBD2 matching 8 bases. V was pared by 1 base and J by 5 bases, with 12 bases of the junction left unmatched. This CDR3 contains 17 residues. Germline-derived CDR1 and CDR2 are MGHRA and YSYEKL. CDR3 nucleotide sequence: TGCGCCAGCAGCCAAGGGCCTGAGCGGGGGTTTGGGGAGACCCAGTACTTC. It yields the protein CASSQGPERGFGETQYF.

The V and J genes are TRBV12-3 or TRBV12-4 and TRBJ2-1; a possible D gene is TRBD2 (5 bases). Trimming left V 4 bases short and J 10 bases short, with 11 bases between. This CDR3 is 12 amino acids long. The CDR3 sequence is CASSSIPGEQFF. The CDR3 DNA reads TGTGCCAGCAGTTCCATCCCGGGGGAGCAGTTCTTC.

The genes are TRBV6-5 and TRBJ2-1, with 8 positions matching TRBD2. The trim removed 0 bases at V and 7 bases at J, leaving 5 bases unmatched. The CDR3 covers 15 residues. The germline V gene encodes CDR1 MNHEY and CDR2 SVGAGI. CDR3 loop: CASSYSAGGLNEQFF. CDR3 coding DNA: TGTGCCAGCAGTTACTCTGCGGGGGGCCTGAATGAGCAGTTCTTC.

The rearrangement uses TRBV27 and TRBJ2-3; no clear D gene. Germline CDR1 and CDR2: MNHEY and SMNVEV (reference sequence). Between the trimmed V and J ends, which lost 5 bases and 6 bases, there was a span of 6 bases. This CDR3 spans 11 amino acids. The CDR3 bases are TGTGCCAGCAGTCCCGACGATACGCAGTATTTT. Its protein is CASSPDDTQYF.

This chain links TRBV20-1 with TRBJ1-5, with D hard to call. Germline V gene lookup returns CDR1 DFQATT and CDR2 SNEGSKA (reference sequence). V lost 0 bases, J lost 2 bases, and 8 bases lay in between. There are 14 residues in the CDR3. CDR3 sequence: CSAREHRGNQPQHF. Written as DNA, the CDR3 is TGCAGTGCTAGAGAACATCGGGGCAATCAGCCCCAGCATTTT.

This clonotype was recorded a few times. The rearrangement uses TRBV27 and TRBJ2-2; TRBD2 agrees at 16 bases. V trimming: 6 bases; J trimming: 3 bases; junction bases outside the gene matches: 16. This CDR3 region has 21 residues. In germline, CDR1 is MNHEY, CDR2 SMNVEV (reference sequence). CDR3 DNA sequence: TGTGCCAGCAGCCTGACTGGGACTAGCGGGGGGGCCATGGGCTACACCGGGGAGCTGTTTTTT. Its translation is CASSLTGTSGGAMGYTGELFF.

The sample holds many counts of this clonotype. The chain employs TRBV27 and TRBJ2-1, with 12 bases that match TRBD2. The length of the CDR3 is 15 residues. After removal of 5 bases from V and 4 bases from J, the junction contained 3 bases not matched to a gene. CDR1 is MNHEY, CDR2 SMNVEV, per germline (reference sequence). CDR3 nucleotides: TGTGCCAGCAGTAAAGGGACTAGCGGGTACAATGAGCAGTTCTTC. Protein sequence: CASSKGTSGYNEQFF.

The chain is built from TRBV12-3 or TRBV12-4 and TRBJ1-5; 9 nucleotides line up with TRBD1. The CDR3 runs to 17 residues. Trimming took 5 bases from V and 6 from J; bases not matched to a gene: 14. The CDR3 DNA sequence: TGTGCCAGCAGTCTTCAATTTGAACAGGGGGCAGGTCAGCCCCAGCATTTT. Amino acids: CASSLQFEQGAGQPQHF.

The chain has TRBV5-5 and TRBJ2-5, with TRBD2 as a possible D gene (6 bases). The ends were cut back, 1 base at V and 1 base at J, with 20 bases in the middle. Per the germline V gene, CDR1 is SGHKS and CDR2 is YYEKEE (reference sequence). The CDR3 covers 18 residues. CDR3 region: CASSLRRQGLRGQETQYF. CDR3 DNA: TGTGCCAGCAGCTTGAGGCGTCAGGGCTTGCGGGGCCAAGAGACCCAGTACTTC.

Here the CDR3 DNA reads TGTGCCAGCAGGCCCGGACAGGGTCAAGAGACCCAGTACTTC. It codes for CASRPGQGQETQYF. The chain is built from TRBV12-3 or TRBV12-4 and TRBJ2-5, with TRBD1 matching 8 bases. The CDR3 is 14 residues long. Trimming at V came to 6 bases and at J to 2 bases, leaving 5 bases not matched to a gene.

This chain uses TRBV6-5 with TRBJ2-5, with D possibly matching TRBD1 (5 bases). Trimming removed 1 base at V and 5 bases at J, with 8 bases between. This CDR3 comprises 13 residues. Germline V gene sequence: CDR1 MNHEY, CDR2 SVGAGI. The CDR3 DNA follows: TGTGCCAGCAGTTACTTGAAGGGGGAGACCCAGTACTTC. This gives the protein CASSYLKGETQYF.

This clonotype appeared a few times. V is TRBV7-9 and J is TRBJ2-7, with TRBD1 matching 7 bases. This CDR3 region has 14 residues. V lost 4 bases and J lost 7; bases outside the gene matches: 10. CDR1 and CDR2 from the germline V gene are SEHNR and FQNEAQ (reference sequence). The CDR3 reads CASSSRQGRREQYF. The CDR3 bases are TGTGCCAGCAGCTCCCGACAGGGCCGAAGGGAGCAGTACTTC. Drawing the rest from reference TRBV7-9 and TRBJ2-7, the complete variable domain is DTGVSQNPRHKITKRGQNVTFRCDPISEHNRLYWYRQTLGQGPEFLTYFQNEAQLEKSRLLSDRFSAERPKGSFSTLEIQRTEQGDSAMYLCASSSRQGRREQYFGPGTRLTVT.

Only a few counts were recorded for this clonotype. The CDR3 DNA reads as TGTGCCAGCAGTTGGACTATCGAGCAGTACTTC. As protein: CASSWTIEQYF. This chain uses TRBV12-3 or TRBV12-4 with TRBJ2-7; weak D call: TRBD2 (6 bases). There are 11 residues in the CDR3. V lost 4 bases, J lost 6 bases, and 7 bases lay in between.

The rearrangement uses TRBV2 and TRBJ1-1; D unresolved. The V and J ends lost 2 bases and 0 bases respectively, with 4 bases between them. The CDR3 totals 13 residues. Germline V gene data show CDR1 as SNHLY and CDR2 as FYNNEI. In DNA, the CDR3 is TGTGCCAGCAGTGAATGGTTGAACACTGAAGCTTTCTTT. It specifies CASSEWLNTEAFF. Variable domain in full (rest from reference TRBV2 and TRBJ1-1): EPEVTQTPSHQVTQMGQEVILRCVPISNHLYFYWYRQILGQKVEFLVSFYNNEISEKSEIFDDQFSVERPDGSNFTLKIRSTKLEDSAMYFCASSEWLNTEAFFGQGTRLTVV.

Here the CDR3 reads CASRTFAYNEQFF. The CDR3 region has the DNA TGTGCCAGTCGCACTTTCGCCTACAATGAGCAGTTCTTC. The chain is built from TRBV27 and TRBJ2-1; D gene unclear. Germline loops: CDR1 MNHEY, CDR2 SMNVEV (reference sequence). V shed 9 bases and J shed 2 bases, with 11 bases lying between them. The CDR3 runs to 13 residues.

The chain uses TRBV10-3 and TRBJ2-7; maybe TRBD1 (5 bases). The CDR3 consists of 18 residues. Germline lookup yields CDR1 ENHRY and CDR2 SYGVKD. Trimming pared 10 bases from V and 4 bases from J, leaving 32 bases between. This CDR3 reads CATQTGGQGTSTFYEQYF. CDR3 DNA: TGTGCCACTCAAACGGGTGGGCAGGGAACCTCGACTTTTTACGAGCAGTACTTC.

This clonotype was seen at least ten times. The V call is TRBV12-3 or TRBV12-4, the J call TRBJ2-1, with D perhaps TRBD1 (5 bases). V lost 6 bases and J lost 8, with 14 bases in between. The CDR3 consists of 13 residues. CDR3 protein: CASSPDSLDEQFF. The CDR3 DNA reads TGTGCCAGCAGCCCCGACAGCTTGGATGAGCAGTTCTTC.

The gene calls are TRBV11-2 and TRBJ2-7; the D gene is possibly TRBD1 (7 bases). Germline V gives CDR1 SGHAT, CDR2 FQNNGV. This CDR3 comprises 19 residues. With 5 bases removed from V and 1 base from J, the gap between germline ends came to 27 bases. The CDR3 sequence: CASSLWRGLAVISSYEQYF. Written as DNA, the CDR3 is TGTGCCAGCAGCCTCTGGAGGGGGCTGGCTGTCATTAGTTCCTACGAGCAGTACTTC.

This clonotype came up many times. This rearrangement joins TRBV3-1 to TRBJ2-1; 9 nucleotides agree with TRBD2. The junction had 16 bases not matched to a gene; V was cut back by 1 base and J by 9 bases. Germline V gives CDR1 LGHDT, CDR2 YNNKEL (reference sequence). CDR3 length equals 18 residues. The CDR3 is CASSQASPRAGGHGEQFF. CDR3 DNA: TGTGCCAGCAGCCAAGCCTCCCCGAGGGCGGGGGGGCATGGTGAGCAGTTCTTC.

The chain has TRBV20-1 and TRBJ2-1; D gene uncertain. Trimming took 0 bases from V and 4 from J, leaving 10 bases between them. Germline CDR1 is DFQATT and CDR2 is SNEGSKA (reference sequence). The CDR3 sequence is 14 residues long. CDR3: CSARDVLGYNEQFF. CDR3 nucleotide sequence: TGCAGTGCTAGAGATGTATTGGGGTACAATGAGCAGTTCTTC.

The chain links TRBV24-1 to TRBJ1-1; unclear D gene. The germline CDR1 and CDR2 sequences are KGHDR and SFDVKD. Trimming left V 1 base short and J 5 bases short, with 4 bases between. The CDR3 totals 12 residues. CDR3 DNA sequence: TGTGCCACCAGTGATTTCGGGACTGAAGCTTTCTTT. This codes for CATSDFGTEAFF.

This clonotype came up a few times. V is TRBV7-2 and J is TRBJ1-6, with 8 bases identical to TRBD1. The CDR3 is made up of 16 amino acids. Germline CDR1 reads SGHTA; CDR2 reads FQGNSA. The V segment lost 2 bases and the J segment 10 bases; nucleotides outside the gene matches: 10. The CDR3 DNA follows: TGTGCCAGCAGCTTAATTGGGGGGACAGGTGGGTCACCCCTCCACTTT. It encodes CASSLIGGTGGSPLHF.

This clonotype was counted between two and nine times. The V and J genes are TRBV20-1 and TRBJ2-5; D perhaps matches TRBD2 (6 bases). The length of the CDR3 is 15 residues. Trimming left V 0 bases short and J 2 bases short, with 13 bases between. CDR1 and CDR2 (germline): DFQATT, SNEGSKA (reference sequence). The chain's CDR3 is CSARDPGVEQETQYF. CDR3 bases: TGCAGTGCTAGAGATCCGGGGGTTGAACAAGAGACCCAGTACTTC.

The CDR3 sequence is CASIVLQEGSPGQYF. For the CDR3, the DNA is TGTGCCAGCATCGTACTCCAGGAAGGTTCCCCGGGGCAGTACTTC. This rearrangement joins TRBV6-1 to TRBJ2-7; no clear D. Deletions cut 7 bases from V and 9 bases from J, with 25 bases between. This CDR3 spans 15 amino acids. Germline V lookup: CDR1 MNHNS, CDR2 SASEGT.

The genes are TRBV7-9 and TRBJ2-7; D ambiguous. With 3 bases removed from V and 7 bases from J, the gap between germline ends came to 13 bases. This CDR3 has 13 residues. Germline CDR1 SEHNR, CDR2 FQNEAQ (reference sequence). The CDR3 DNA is TGTGCCAGCAGCTTCCCCGACGGGCAGGAGCAGTACTTC. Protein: CASSFPDGQEQYF.

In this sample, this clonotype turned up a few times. This CDR3 is CASSLDRDVYGYTF. Written as DNA, the CDR3 is TGTGCCAGCAGCTTAGACAGGGACGTCTATGGCTACACCTTC. The chain carries TRBV7-9 and TRBJ1-2; D perhaps matches TRBD1 (6 bases). The germline gives CDR1 SEHNR, CDR2 FQNEAQ (reference sequence). This CDR3 spans 14 amino acids. Trimming removed 1 base from V and 4 bases from J, with 10 bases in between.

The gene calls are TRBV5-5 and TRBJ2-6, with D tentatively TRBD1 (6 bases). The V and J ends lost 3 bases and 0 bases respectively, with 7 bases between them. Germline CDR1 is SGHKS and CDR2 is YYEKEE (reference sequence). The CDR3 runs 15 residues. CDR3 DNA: TGTGCCAGCAGCTGGACAGACTCTGGGGCCAACGTCCTGACTTTC. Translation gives CASSWTDSGANVLTF.

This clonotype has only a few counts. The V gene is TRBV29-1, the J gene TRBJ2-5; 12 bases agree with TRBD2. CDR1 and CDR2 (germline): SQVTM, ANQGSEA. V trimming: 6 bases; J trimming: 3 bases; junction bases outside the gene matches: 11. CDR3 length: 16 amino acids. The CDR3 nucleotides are TGCAGCGTAACTAGCGGGGGGCAGTATGAGGAAGAGACCCAGTACTTC. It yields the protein CSVTSGGQYEEETQYF.